This T cell receptor (beta chain) stems from a study of cytomegalovirus exposure and HLA in healthy donors (dated by TCRdb to about 2017). Turning to the overall study: In an earlier analysis of roughly 500 of the donors, 276 Gb of sequence data and 90 million to 120 million unique TCR beta sequences from about 180 million T cells were reported. Roughly 300 gigabases of sequencing data and 75 million to 85 million unique TCR sequences made up an early release that covered 500 to 700 HLA-typed donors. Among the roughly 400 genotyped donors, approximately 77% belonged to the genetic ancestry cluster associated with self-reported Caucasian donors. The aim of the study was to test whether cataloging public T cell receptors could identify signatures of past pathogen exposure. The study used immunosequencing to profile the T cell repertoires of about 670 subjects and linked those repertoires to cytomegalovirus serostatus. Along with the approximately 620-subject first cohort, a separate validation cohort of around 110 different subjects was used. To predict cytomegalovirus infection status, the study combined high-throughput TCR immunosequencing, statistical association of individual TCRs with disease status, and machine learning. A later analysis re-analyzed previously published TCR beta repertoires from approximately 700 donors and added high-resolution HLA genotyping to study TCR occurrence patterns. Rather than drawing on any new phenotypic data, the later analysis identified candidate immune exposures from TCR beta sequences and the way those sequences occurred across donors. An earlier analysis of roughly 580 of the donors used high-throughput TCR beta sequencing to judge whether each TCR beta V gene segment behaved as functional or pseudogenic. Donor age, sex, ethnicity and CMV serostatus were compiled together with the repertoire data. A later genetic analysis took genome-wide SNP genotypes for about 55% of the roughly 670 donors and used that subset as a discovery cohort. Every repertoire in the discovery cohort had been generated on one and the same sequencing platform. Class I and class II HLA loci were covered by the typing at four-digit resolution. Typing coverage differed by locus: A, B, C, DRB1 and DQB1 were typed in roughly 620-640 donors, DQA1 in about 500, DPA1 in some 610, and DPB1 in just under 480. Because of strong linkage in the cohort, 5 or 6 DR-DQ haplotypes were treated as single units for association and clustering. Among about 370 genotyped donors of the cohort, an average of around 250,000 unique TCR beta nucleotide sequences was sequenced per donor, of which about 20% were non-productive. What the research found in general, with its limitations: Some IMGT-functional V segments, including TRBV6-2 and TRBV6-3, could not be distinguished by the 87-base-pair reads and were therefore excluded. Cytomegalovirus status was reported to be diagnosed by the classifier with high specificity and sensitivity in both the original and validation cohorts. This cohort had only TCR beta chains sequenced, and the lack of alpha or paired-chain data limited which features could be detected. In an earlier analysis of around 500 of the donors, most TCR beta V segments appeared in productive rearrangements about 87% or about 30% of the time, broadly matching IMGT annotations. HLA typing was unavailable for some donors at each locus, so association tests used only the typed subset. Assigning TCR associations to individual alleles was difficult when HLA alleles, especially DR and DQ, strongly co-occurred. In a later genetic analysis, a missense DCLRE1C variant was associated with V-gene and J-gene trimming of TCR beta chains, and the association was replicated in an independent cohort. In a later analysis, the rate of TCR association differed among HLA loci, with DRB1 alleles having the most associated TCRs and HLA-C alleles having the fewest. Across donors, most TCR sequences were observed very rarely, whereas some public TCRs were present in many individuals. Linkage disequilibrium might explain the correlated functional status among segregating V segments, but an unknown experimental factor could not be ruled out. The authors suggested that the approach could potentially be extended to other disease states and immunological phenotypes. In vitro tests confirmed that a few of the cytomegalovirus-associated TCR beta chains recognize cytomegalovirus antigens. Because counts were too low, some 16 rarely observed V segments, including chromosome 9 orphons, were excluded from the earlier analysis of around 590 of the donors. Roughly uniform sequencing depth across donors was assumed in presence/absence analyses, although this assumption may not hold. The study gave a list of 150 to 200 TCR beta chains associated with cytomegalovirus. A later analysis found that most CMV-associated TCR beta chains appeared HLA-restricted, with HLA associations seemingly driven largely by CMV exposure. A further reported finding was that TCR beta sequences accurately predicted the HLA-A and HLA-B alleles for most subjects in the first cohort. In a later analysis, HLA-associated TCR beta chains were found to be more clonally expanded and to have lower generation probabilities than equally common non-associated chains. Several of the top co-occurrence clusters appeared to be linked to parvovirus B19, influenza, CMV and Epstein-Barr virus, according to a later analysis. Specific HLA alleles were associated with roughly 17,000 TCR beta sequences at a false discovery rate of 0.05 in a later analysis. In a later genetic analysis, fewer N-insertions in productive TCRs were reported among donors in an Asian-associated ancestry cluster than the roughly 700-donor mean. Immune exposure information for the cohort was limited to CMV serostatus. A cluster of highly shared sequence variants was judged likely to represent a technical artifact of the sequencing pipeline.

The library was made by the immunoSEQ multiplex PCR assay. For the multiplex PCR, a mixture combining 60 forward primers for TCR Vbeta segments and 13 reverse primers for TCR Jbeta segments was used. A multiplex PCR assay on genomic DNA amplified the CDR3 region of rearranged TCR beta genes. The Illumina HiSeq System was used to sequence the amplified TCR beta libraries as 87-base-pair reads. In the authors' own workflow: A later analysis counted approximately 74 million unique TCR beta chains across the 650 to 700 repertoires, and some 11 million of these chains were shared by at least two donors. To remove PCR and sequencing errors, raw reads were error-corrected and collapsed into unique sequences using a nearest-neighbor algorithm that merged closely related sequences. To assign V, D and J gene segments, CDR3 sequences were aligned to IMGT reference sequences. For a sequence to be retained, at least a six-nucleotide match to both a V gene segment and a J gene segment was required. A rearrangement counted as productive if the CDR3 had no stop codons and remained in frame with V and J, and every other rearrangement counted as non-productive. CDR3 was defined by IMGT convention, running from the second conserved V-encoded cysteine to the conserved J-encoded phenylalanine. In an earlier analysis of more than 550 of the donors, sequences lacking an unambiguous match to a single V gene segment were excluded. An earlier analysis of 587 of the donors classified V segments as functional when productive rearrangements were above 56.7% and as segregating when the standard deviation between donors was above 5%. A statistical classification framework was developed to diagnose cytomegalovirus status using the catalog of TCR beta chain sequences. A later analysis assigned V and J genes by comparing TCR nucleotide sequences with IMGT/GENE-DB human TR gene sequences. The TCRdist pipeline was used in a later analysis to assign CDR3 sequences and most-parsimonious VDJ recombination scenarios. In a later analysis, each TCR beta chain was defined by its CDR3 amino acid sequence together with its V-gene family, and reads lacking a unique V-gene family were excluded. As a way to deal with suspected cross-contamination and a sequencing artifact, a later analysis dropped approximately 590 nucleotide sequences that were highly shared and had low generation probability. For each public chain, a later analysis derived a clonal expansion index from normalized ranks of inferred template counts within each repertoire. Generation probabilities in a later analysis came from a VDJ recombination model fitted to out-of-frame rearrangements, and those results were checked against IGoR. In a later analysis, TCR-TCR, TCR-HLA and TCR-CMV co-occurrence was scored with hypergeometric tests, and a repertoire-size bias correction was applied to TCR pairs. To estimate false discovery rates, a later analysis permuted the HLA or CMV assignments 20 times. In a later analysis, co-occurring TCRs were grouped using DBSCAN, and TCRdist sequence similarity was added for clustering within HLA-allele-positive subsets. Repertoires with fewer than 30,000 or more than 120,000 public chains, plus five repertoires with anomalous nucleotide sharing, were excluded from co-occurrence clustering. TCRdb stores this immuneACCESS table with in-frame sequences only. Part of the clones is absent; in the studies checked, under half of the shortfall reflects unresolved V genes, and no reason is known for the rest. The V and J calls and clone size come from that table; D and trimming were worked out from the DNA. Here the sample has hundreds of thousands of clones; more than 60% occur a single time. The ten top clones hold around 0.2% of the sample.

With regard to this clone: It lacks a known antigen. Per-base qualities were not stored, and no clone one base away is much larger.

The cohort consisted of 666 healthy bone marrow donors. At the time of sampling, every cohort member was nominally healthy, though immune exposures that went unrecorded were likely present. The donor tested CMV seronegative and was one of the 352 seronegative cohort members. Each donor provided a peripheral blood sample, and peripheral blood mononuclear cells were used for TCR beta sequencing. Genomic DNA was extracted from the blood cell samples with the Qiagen DNeasy Blood Extraction Kit. The CDR3 runs 14 amino acids, cysteine and phenylalanine included. The DNA shown is the 42-base CDR3, in frame from base 1. V is clipped by 5 bases and J by 2 bases, and the sequence between their germline boundaries is 12 bases long. The germline V gene yields SGHTA for CDR1 and FQGTGA for CDR2.

Sample: PBMCs. The chain is encoded by TRBV7-3 joined to TRBJ1-1, with no reliable assignment of the D segment. The receptor was isolated from a girl between 2 and 10 years old in good health and CMV-seronegative. CDR3 loop: CASSQSAHNTEAFF. The nucleotide sequence is TGTGCCAGCAGCCAAAGCGCGCATAACACTGAAGCTTTCTTT.